This T cell receptor (beta chain) was found in a study of identical twins. This clonotype appeared many times. TCRdb itself ran the 5' RACE reads through MiXCR, one entry per CDR3 protein. The table records around 250,000 distinct CDR3 sequences, roughly 7% of them present only once. Trimming stripped 4 bases from V and 4 bases from J, with 16 bases between. The CDR3 length is 14 residues. Germline V CDR1 and CDR2: SQVTM, ANQGSEA. In addition, the sample was reused for a study of yellow fever vaccine responses in identical twins.

The chain combines TRBV29-1 with TRBJ2-5, with D maybe TRBD2 (6 bases). This clonotype was sampled from a woman under 30 in good health. What was sequenced was memory (CD45RO+) T cells sorted from blood. CDR3 in DNA: TGCAGCGTTGGCCCTGGGGGGTCGGCAGAGACCCAGTACTTC. It translates to CSVGPGGSAETQYF.